The T cell receptor beta chain under discussion was sequenced for a study of post-analysis software for immune sequencing data. Overall study results and limits: A significant reduction in normalized Chao1 diversity was observed in multiple sclerosis patients versus controls. Elevated frequency relative to controls characterized four or five TRBV segments in patients, TRBV5-6, TRBV5-1 and TRBV20-1 among them.

cDNA libraries for TCR beta contained unique molecular identifiers. Between roughly 1 and 11 million T cells gave rise to some 490,000 cDNA molecules. TCRdb ran MiXCR on the PCR reads and lists one entry per CDR3 protein. Among hundreds of thousands of distinct CDR3 sequences, about 50% were seen once, and the ten largest hold 4.6%. The germline CDR1 and CDR2 sequences are SGHTA and FQGNSA. CDR3 length: 18 amino acids. Trimming took off 5 bases at V and 0 bases at J, with 20 bases between the two ends. The sample holds a few counts of this clonotype. Its antigen is currently unknown. Sequencing was performed on blood. The V call is TRBV7-2, the J call TRBJ1-5; D gene ambiguous. The clonotype comes from a girl between 5 and 17 years old with multiple sclerosis. The CDR3 loop reads CASSPAGYGLRSNQPQHF. The CDR3 DNA is TGTGCCAGCAGCCCAGCCGGGTATGGTTTACGTAGCAATCAGCCCCAGCATTTT.